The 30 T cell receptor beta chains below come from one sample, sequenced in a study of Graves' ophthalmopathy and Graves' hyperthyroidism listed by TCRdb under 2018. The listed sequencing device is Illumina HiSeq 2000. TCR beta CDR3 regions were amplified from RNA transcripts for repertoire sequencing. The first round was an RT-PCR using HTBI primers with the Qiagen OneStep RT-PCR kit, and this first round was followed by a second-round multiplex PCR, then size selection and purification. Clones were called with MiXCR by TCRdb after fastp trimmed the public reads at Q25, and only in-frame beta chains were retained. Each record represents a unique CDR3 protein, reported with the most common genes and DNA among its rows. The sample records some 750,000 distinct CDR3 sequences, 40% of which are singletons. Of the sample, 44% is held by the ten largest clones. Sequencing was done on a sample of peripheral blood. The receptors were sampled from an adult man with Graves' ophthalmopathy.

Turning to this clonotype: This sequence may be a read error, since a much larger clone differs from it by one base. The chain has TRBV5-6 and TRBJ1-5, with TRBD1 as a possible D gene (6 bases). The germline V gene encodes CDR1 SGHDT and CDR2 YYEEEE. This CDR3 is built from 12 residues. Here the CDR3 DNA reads TGTGCCAGCAGCGCCAGGGGTCAGCCCCGGCATTTT. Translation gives CASSARGQPRHF.

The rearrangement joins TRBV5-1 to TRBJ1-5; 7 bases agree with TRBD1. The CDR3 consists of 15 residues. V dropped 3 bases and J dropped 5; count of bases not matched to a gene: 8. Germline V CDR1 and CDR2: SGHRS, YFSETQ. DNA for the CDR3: TGCGCCAGCAGCTCATCCGGGACAGATGATCAGCCCCAGCATTTT. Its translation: CASSSSGTDDQPQHF.

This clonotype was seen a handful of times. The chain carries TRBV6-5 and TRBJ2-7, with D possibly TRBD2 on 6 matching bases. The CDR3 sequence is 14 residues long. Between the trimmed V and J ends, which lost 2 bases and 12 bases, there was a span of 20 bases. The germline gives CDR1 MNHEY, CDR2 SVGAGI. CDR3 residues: CASSYGDSFTSGYF. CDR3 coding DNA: TGTGCCAGCAGTTACGGGGACTCGTTTACGTCTGGGTACTTC.

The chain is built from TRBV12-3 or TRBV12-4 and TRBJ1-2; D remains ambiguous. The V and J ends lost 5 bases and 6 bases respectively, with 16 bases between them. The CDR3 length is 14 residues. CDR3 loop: CASSAKGRENGYTF. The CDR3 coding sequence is TGTGCCAGCAGTGCCAAAGGTCGTGAAAATGGCTACACCTTC.

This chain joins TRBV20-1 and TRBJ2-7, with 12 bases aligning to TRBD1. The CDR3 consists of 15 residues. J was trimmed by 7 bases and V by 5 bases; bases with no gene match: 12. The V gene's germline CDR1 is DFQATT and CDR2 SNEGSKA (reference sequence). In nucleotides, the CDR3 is TGCAGTGCTCCATACTCCGGGACAGGGGGCAGGGAGCAGTACTTC. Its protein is CSAPYSGTGGREQYF.

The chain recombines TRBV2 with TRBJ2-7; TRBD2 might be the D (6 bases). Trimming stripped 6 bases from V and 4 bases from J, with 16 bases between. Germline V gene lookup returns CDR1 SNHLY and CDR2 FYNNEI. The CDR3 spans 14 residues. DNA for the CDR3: TGTGCCAGCAGCTTGCGGGGAAATCTATACGAGCAGTACTTC. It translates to CASSLRGNLYEQYF.

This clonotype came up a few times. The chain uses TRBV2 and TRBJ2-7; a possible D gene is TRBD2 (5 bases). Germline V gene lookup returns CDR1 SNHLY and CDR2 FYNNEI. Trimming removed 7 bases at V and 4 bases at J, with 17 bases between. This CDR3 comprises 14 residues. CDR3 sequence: CASKRTDISYEQYF. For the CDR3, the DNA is TGTGCCAGCAAGCGGACTGACATTTCGTACGAGCAGTACTTC.

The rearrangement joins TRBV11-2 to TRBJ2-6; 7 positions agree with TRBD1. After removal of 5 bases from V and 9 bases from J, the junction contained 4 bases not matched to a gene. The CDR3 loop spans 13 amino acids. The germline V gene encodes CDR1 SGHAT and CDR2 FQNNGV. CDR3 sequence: CASSRDRVNVLTF. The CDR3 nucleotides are TGTGCCAGCAGCCGAGACAGGGTCAACGTCCTGACTTTC.

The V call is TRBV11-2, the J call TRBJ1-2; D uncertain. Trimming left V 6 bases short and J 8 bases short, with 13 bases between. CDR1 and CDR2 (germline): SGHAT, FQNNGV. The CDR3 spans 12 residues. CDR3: CASSESWGGYTF. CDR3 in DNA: TGTGCCAGCAGTGAGTCCTGGGGAGGCTACACCTTC.

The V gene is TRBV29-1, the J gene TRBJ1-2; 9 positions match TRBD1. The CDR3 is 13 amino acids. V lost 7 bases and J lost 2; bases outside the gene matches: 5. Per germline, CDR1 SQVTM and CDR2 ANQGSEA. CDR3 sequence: CSGQTGGNYGYTF. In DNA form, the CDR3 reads TGCAGCGGTCAGACAGGGGGAAACTATGGCTACACCTTC.

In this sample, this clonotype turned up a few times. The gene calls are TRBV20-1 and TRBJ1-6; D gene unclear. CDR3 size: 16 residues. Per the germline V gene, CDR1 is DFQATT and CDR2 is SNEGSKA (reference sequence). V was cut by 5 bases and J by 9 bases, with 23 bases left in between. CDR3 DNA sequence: TGCAGTGCTCCCGAGTGGAGTCAATTCGGTAGTTCACCCCTCCACTTT. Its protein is CSAPEWSQFGSSPLHF.

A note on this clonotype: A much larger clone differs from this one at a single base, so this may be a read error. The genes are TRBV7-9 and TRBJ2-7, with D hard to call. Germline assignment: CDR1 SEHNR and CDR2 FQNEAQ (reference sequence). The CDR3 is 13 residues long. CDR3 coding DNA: TGTGACAGCAGCCCTAACAGTCTCTACGAGCAGTACTTC. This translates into CDSSPNSLYEQYF.

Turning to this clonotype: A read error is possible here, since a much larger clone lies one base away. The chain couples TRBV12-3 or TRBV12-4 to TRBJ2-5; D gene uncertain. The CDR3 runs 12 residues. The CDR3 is CASDTPFGTQYF. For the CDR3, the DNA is TGTGCTAGTGATACCCCATTCGGGACCCAGTACTTC.

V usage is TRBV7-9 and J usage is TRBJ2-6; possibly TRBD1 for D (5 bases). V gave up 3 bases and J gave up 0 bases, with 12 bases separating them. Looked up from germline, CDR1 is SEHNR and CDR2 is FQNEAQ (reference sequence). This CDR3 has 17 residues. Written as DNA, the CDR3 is TGTGCCAGCAGCTTCAGGGAATCGGACTCTGGGGCCAACGTCCTGACTTTC. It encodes CASSFRESDSGANVLTF.

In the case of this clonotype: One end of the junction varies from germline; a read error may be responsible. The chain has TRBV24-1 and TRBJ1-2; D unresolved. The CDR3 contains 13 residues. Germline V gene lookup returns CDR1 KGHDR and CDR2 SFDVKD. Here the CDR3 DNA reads TGTGCCATCAGTGAAGCGTGGACGGAAGGCTACACCTTC. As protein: CAISEAWTEGYTF.

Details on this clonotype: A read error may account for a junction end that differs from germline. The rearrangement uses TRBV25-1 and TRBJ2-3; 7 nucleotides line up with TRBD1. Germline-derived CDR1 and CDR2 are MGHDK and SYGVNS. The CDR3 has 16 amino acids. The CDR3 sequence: CASSASTGSGTDTQYF. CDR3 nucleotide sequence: TGCGCCAGCAGTGCGTCGACAGGGTCAGGCACAGATACGCAGTATTTT.

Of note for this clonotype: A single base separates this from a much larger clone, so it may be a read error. The CDR3 is CASSFKAAYEQYF. CDR3 DNA: TGTGCCAGCAGCTTCAAGGCAGCCTACGAGCAGTACTTC. The rearrangement links TRBV7-2 to TRBJ2-7; D unclear. The CDR3 contains 13 residues. Trimming removed 3 bases from V and 2 bases from J, with 8 bases in between. Germline values: CDR1 SGHTA, CDR2 FQGNSA.

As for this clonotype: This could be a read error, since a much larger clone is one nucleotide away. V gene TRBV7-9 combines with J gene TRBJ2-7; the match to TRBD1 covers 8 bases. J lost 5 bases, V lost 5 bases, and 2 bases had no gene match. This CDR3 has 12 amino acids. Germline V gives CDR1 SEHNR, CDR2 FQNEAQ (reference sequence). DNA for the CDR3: TGTGCCAGCAGCCAACAGGGGGACGAGCAGTACTTC. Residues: CASSQQGDEQYF.

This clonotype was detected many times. The CDR3 spells CSASYSGSGDEQYF. CDR3 in DNA: TGCAGTGCTAGTTATAGCGGGAGCGGGGACGAGCAGTACTTC. J is TRBJ2-7 and V is TRBV20-1; 9 positions match TRBD2. Germline assignment: CDR1 DFQATT and CDR2 SNEGSKA (reference sequence). The CDR3 totals 14 residues. V shed 3 bases and J 5 bases; nucleotides not matched to a gene: 8.

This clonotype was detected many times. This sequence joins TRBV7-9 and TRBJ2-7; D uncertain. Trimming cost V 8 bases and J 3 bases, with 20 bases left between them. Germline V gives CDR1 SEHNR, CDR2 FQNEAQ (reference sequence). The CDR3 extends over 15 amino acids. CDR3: CASAGFRTENYEQYF. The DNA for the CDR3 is TGTGCCAGCGCAGGCTTCAGGACCGAGAACTACGAGCAGTACTTC.

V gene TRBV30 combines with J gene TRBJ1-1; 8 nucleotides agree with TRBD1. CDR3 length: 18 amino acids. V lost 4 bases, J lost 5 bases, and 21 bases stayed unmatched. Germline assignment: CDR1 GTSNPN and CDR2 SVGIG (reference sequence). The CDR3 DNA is TGTGCCTGGATCTTTGCGGGCACAAGCAGGGGGCGCCGAACTGAAGCTTTCTTT. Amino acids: CAWIFAGTSRGRRTEAFF.

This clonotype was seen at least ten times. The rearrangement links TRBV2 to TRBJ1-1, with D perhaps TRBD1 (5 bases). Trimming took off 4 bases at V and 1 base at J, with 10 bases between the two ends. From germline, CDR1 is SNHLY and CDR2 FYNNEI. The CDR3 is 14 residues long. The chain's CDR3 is CASSAGRANTEAFF. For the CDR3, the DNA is TGTGCCAGCAGTGCAGGGAGGGCGAACACTGAAGCTTTCTTT.

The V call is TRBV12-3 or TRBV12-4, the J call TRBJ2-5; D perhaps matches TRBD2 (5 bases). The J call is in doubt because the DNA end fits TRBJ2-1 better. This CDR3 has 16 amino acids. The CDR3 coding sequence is TGTGCCAGCAGTTTATCGGGGTTAGTCCCCTACAATGAGCAGTTCTTC. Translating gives CASSLSGLVPYNEQFF.

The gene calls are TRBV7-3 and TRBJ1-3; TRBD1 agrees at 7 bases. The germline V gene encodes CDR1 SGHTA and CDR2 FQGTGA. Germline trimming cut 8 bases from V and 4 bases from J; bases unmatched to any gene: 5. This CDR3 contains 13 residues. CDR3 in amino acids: CASWDSRGNTIYF. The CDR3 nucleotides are TGTGCCAGCTGGGACAGTCGGGGAAACACCATATATTTT.

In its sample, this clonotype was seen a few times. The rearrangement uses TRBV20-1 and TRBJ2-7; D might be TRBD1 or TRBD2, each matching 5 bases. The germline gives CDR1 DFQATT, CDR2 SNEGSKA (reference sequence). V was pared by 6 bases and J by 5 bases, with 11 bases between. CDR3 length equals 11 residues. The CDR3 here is CSAGVKDEQYF. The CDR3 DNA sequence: TGCAGTGCGGGGGTTAAGGACGAGCAGTACTTC.

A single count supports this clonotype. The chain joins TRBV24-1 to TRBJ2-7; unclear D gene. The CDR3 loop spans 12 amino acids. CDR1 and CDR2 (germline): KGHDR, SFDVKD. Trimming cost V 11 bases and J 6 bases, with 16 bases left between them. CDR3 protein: CASLLTQVEQYF. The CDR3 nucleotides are TGTGCCAGCCTCCTGACCCAGGTCGAGCAGTACTTC.

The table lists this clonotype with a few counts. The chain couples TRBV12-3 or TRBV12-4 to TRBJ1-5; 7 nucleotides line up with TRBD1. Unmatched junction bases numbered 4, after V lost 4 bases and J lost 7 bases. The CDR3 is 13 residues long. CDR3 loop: CASSSGGIQPQHF. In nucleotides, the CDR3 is TGTGCCAGCAGTTCAGGGGGAATACAGCCCCAGCATTTT.

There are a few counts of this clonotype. The CDR3 region is CASSSQGIRQYF. CDR3 DNA: TGTGCCAGCAGTTCACAGGGTATAAGGCAGTACTTC. The chain employs TRBV28 and TRBJ2-7; tentatively, D is TRBD1 (6 bases). V was cut by 4 bases and J by 9 bases, with 13 bases left in between. CDR1 is MDHEN and CDR2 is SYDVKM in the germline V gene. The CDR3 spans 12 residues.

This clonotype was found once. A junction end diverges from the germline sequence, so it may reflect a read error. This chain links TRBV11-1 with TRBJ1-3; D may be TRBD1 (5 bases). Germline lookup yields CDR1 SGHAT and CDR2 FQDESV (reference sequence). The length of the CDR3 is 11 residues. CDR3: CASLGGNTVYF. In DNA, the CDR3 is TGTGCCAGCCTGGGGGGAAACACCGTATATTTT. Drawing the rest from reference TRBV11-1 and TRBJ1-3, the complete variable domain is EAEVAQSPRYKITEKSQAVAFWCDPISGHATLYWYRQILGQGPELLVQFQDESVVDDSQLPKDRFSAERLKGVDSTLKIQPAELGDSAMYLCASLGGNTVYFGEGSWLTVV.

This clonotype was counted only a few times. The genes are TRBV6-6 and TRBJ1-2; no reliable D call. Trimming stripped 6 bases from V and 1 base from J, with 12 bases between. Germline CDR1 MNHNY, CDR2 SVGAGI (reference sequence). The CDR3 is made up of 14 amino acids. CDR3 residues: CASSVTADNYGYTF. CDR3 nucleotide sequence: TGTGCCAGCAGCGTAACGGCAGATAACTATGGCTACACCTTC.